This T cell receptor (beta chain) was sequenced for a study of T-cell reconstitution after alpha-beta-depleted transplantation in children. General study findings and limits: Several hundred expanded graft clones reportedly were the source of alpha-beta T cells about two months after transplant. T-cell numbers and diversity, one year after transplant, stemmed largely from T cells that were newly produced.

To note about this clonotype: Its antigen is as yet unknown.

J lost 6 bases, V lost 2 bases, and 6 bases had no gene match. Germline CDR1 DFQATT, CDR2 SNEGSKA (reference sequence). The CDR3 extends over 14 amino acids. Molecular barcoding with unique molecular identifiers was used for the TCRbeta library. From the PCR reads, TCRdb called clonotypes with MiXCR, one entry per CDR3 protein. The sample lists 200,000 or so distinct CDR3 sequences, approximately 6.9% occurring once. The TCR originated in a boy aged 2 to 9 with acute lymphoblastic leukemia, due to receive a stem cell transplant. This specimen consisted of PBMCs, obtained before TCRalphabeta/CD19-depleted stem cell transplant. The rearrangement uses TRBV20-1 and TRBJ2-3; 9 bases align to TRBD1. CDR3 bases: TGCAGTGCTAGACTGGACAGGGGACCCGATACGCAGTATTTT. It translates to CSARLDRGPDTQYF.